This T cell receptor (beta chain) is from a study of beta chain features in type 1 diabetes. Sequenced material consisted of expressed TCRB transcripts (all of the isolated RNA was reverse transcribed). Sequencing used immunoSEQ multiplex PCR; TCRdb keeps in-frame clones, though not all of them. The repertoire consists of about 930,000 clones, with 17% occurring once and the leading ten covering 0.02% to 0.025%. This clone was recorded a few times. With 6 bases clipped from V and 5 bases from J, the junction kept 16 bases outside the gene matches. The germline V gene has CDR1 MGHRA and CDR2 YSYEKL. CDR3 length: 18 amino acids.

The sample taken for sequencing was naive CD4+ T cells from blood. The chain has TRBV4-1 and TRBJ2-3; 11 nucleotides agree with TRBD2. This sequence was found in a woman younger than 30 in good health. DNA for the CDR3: TGCGCCAGCAGTCCCCCTCCCGATAGCGGGAGGGCACGAGATACGCAGTATTTT. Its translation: CASSPPPDSGRARDTQYF.